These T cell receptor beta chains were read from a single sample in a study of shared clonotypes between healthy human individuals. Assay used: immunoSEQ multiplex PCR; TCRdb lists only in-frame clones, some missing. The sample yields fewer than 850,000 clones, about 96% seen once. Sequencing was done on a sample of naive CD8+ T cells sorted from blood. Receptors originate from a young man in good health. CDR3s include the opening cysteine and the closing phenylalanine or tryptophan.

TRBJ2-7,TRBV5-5,CASSLVTGGTGEQYF
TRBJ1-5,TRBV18,CASSPERQPQHF
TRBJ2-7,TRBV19,CASSRDRGYEQYF
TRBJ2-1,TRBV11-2,CASTLAVSEQFF
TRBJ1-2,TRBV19,CASTPGRIYGYTF
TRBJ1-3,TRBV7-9,CASSFDQGGGNTIYF
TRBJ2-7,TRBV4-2,CASSPRDRAYEQYF
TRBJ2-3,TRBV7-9,CASSLFLGERTDTQYF
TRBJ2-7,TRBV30,CAWTGSFHEQYF
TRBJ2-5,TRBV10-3,CAIRWDFGEETQYF
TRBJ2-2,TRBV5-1,CASSLGLAPNTGELFF
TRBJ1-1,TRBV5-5,CASSLPLGYTEAFF
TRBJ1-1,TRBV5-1,CASSPGQTTGTEAFF
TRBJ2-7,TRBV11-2,CASSQGTGIAYEQYF
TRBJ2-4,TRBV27,CASSLGGMDIQYF
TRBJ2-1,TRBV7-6,CASSPFGEDNEQFF
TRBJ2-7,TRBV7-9,CASSPAYEQYF
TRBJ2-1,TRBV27,CASRTRSGASTNEQFF
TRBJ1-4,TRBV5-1,CASSLDGLNEKLFF
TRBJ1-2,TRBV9,CASSVAGRGPGENGYTF
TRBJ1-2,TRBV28,CASRSPTGGYGYTF
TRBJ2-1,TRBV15,CATSRPLAGGPVEQFF
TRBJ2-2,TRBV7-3,CASSPLGGAAGELFF
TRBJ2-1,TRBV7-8,CASSLELGARRPYNEQFF
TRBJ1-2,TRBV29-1,CSVIGQGHNTNYGYTF
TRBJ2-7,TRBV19,CASSMVSGGNEQYF
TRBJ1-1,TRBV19,CASSIGTGATEAFF
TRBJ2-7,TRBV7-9,CASSLAGGYYEQYF
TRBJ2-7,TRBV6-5,CASSLRQGYYEQYF
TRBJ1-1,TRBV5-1,CASSLMGRGNTEAFF
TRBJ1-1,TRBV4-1,CASSLERGQNTEAFF
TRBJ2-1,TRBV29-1,CSVFGLDSYNEQFF
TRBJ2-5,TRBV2,CASSEGLAEQETQYF
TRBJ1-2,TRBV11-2,CASRGQGIDYGYTF
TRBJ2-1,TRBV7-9,CASSLTTGGGNEQFF
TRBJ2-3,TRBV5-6,CASSFPGAIADTQYF
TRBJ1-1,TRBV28,CASSLRITEAFF
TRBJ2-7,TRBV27,CASSLSAGGYEQYF
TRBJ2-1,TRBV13,CASSQVRGEQFF
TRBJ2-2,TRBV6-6,CAFGGNTGELFF
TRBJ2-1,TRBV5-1,CASSGTGTYHNEQFF
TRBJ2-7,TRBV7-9,CASSKNSEGLVSYEQYF
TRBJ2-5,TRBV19,CASSQGLAGQETQYF
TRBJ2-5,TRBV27,CASARGRVVETQYF
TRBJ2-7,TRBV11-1,CASSRGLAGAYEQYF
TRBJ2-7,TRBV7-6,CASSKGGLYEQYF
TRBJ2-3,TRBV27,CASSSIAGGRTDTQYF
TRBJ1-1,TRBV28,CASSTGYTEAFF
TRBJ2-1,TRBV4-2,CASSQDLAGVSSYNEQFF
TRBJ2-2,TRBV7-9,CASSPRDSQTGELFF
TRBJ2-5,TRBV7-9,CAAEGIGDETQYF
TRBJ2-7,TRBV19,CASSIAAAYEQYF